The subject of this entry is one T cell receptor beta chain. The antigen remains unidentified. This sample is part of a study of T cell responses to AZD1222 COVID-19 vaccine. Study-level findings and limits: Donor demographics were predominantly white British with a female majority; clonal diversity may be underestimated. Spike-specific TCR breadth and depth rose after two AZD1222 doses. Reports say nearly half of spike-specific TCRs go after unmutated variant regions.

Data came from immunoSEQ multiplex PCR; TCRdb stores just in-frame clones and leaves some out. The sample holds some 120,000 clones; about 79% are singletons and the top ten take around a quarter. V dropped 4 bases and J dropped 11 bases, with 20 bases sitting between them. Germline CDR1 SNHLY, CDR2 FYNNEI. The CDR3 covers 14 residues. The material was peripheral blood, obtained 28 days after the second AZD1222 dose. The chain links TRBV2 to TRBJ1-1, with a tentative D call TRBD1 (5 bases). This clonotype originated in an adult who received the AZD1222 COVID-19 vaccine. This CDR3 is CASSVSQVGGKAFF. The CDR3 DNA reads TGTGCCAGCAGTGTAAGCCAGGTTGGGGGGAAGGCTTTCTTT.